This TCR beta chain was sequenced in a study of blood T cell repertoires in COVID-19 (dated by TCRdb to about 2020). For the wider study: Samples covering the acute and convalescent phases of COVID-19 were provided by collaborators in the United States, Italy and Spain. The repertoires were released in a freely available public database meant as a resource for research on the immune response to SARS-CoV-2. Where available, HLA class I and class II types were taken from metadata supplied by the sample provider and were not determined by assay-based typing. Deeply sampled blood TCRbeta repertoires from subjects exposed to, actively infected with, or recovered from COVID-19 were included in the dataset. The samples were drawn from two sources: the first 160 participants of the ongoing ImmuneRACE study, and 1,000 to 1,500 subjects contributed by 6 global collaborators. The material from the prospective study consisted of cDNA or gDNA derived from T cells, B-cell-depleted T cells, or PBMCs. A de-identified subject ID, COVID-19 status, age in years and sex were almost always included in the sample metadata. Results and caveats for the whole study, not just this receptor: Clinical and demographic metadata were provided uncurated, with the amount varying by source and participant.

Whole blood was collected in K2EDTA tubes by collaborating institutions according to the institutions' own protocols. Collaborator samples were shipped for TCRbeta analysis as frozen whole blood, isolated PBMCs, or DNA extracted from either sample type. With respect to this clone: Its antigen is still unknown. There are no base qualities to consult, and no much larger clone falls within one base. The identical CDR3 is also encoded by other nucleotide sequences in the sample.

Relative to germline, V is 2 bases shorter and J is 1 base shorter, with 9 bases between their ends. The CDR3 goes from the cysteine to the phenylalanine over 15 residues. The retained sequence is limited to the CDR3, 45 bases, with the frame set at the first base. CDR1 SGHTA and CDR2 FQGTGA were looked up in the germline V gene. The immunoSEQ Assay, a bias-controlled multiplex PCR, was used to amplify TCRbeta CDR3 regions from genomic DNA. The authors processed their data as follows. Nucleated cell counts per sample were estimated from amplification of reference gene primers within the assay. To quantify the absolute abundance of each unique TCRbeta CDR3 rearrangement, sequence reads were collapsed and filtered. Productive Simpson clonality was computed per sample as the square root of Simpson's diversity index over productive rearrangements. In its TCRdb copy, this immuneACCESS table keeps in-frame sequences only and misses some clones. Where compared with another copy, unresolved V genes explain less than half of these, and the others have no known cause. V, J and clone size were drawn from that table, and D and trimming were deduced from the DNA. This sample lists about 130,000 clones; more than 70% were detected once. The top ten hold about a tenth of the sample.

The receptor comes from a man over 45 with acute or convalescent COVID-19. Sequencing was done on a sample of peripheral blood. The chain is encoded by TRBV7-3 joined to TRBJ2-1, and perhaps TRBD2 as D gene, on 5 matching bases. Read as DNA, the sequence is TGTGCCAGCAGCTTAGTAGGGAGTTCCTACAATGAGCAGTTCTTC. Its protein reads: CASSLVGSSYNEQFF.